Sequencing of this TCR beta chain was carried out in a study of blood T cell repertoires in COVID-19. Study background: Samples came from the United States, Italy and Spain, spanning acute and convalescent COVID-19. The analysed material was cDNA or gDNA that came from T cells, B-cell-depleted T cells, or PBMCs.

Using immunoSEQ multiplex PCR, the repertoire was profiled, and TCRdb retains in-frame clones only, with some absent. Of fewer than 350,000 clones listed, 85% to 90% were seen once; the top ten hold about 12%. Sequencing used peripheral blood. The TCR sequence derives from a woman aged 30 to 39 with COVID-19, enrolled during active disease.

CDR3 nucleotide sequence: TGTGCCAGCAGCTACGGGGACAGCTCTGGAAACACCATATATTTT. It codes for CASSYGDSSGNTIYF. The chain carries TRBV7-7 and TRBJ1-3; 7 bases fit TRBD1. The germline V gene has CDR1 SSHAT and CDR2 FNYEAQ (reference sequence). This CDR3 region has 15 residues. V was pared by 4 bases and J by 0 bases, with 3 bases of the junction left unmatched.